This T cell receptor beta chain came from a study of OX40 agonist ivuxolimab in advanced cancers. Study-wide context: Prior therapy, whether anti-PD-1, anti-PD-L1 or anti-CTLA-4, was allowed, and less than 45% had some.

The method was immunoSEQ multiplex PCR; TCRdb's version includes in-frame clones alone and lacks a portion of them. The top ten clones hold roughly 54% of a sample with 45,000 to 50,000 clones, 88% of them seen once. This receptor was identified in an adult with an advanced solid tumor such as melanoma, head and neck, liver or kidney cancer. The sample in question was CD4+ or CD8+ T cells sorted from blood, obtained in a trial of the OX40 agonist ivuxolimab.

The CDR3: CASSTDGDSYEQYF. The CDR3 region has the DNA TGTGCCAGCAGTACCGACGGGGATTCCTACGAGCAGTACTTC. The V and J genes are TRBV28 and TRBJ2-7; the D gene is possibly TRBD2 (5 bases). Germline V gene data show CDR1 as MDHEN and CDR2 as SYDVKM. Deletions cut 5 bases from V and 1 base from J, with 12 bases between. This CDR3 has 14 residues.